This T cell receptor (beta chain) was retrieved from a study of CD8 T cells in ankylosing spondylitis. This clonotype was detected only a few times. Its antigen is as yet unknown. Study-level results: In ankylosing spondylitis blood, a motif of roughly 8 highly homologous TCR beta variants appeared characteristic. Within peripheral blood, clones linked to disease were CD8+ and relatively rare. Earlier studies detected some motif variants in reactive arthritis synovial fluid and blood.

TCRdb re-analysed the 5' RACE reads in MiXCR, keeping a single row per CDR3 protein. Among approximately 400,000 distinct CDR3 sequences listed, 17% were seen once. This sequence was found in a male donor with ankylosing spondylitis. The sequenced sample consisted of blood, either unsorted or a sorted T cell fraction (not recorded which).

The CDR3 reads CASSAGRVGTEAFF. The CDR3, as DNA: TGCGCCAGCAGCGCCGGGAGGGTTGGCACTGAAGCTTTCTTT. V and J are TRBV5-1 and TRBJ1-1; no reliable D call. This CDR3 has 14 residues. The germline CDR1 and CDR2 sequences are SGHRS and YFSETQ. V shed 4 bases and J shed 4 bases, with 14 bases lying between them.